Shown below are 25 T cell receptor beta chains from a single sample sequenced in a study of T cells in Graves' hyperthyroidism and ophthalmopathy. Amplification yielded TCR beta CDR3 regions, with RNA transcripts as the source. Primed by the HTBI set, a first-round RT-PCR was run on the TCR CDR3. TCRdb processed the multiplex PCR reads anew with MiXCR; each CDR3 protein has one entry. The sample lists hundreds of thousands of distinct CDR3 sequences; more than 45% were seen once. The sample taken for sequencing was peripheral blood or thyroid tissue (not recorded which). Source of these receptors: a woman younger than 35 with Graves' hyperthyroidism.

V is TRBV10-3 and J is TRBJ2-7, with 7 bases lining up with TRBD2. CDR1 is ENHRY, CDR2 SYGVKD, per germline. This CDR3 is 14 amino acids long. V dropped 2 bases and J dropped 6; count of bases not matched to a gene: 7. CDR3 protein: CAISEPREGTEQYF. For the CDR3, the DNA is TGTGCCATCAGTGAGCCCAGGGAGGGTACCGAGCAGTACTTC.

The rearrangement links TRBV29-1 to TRBJ2-3, with 13 positions matching TRBD2. This CDR3 is 14 amino acids long. Trimming at V came to 4 bases and at J to 9 bases, leaving 7 bases not matched to a gene. The germline gives CDR1 SQVTM, CDR2 ANQGSEA. This CDR3 is CSVVLRTSGRTQYF. As DNA, the CDR3 is TGCAGCGTTGTTCTGAGGACTAGCGGGAGAACGCAGTATTTT.

The chain couples TRBV7-2 to TRBJ1-2, with TRBD1 matching 8 bases. Germline values: CDR1 SGHTA, CDR2 FQGNSA. The CDR3 covers 13 residues. V was clipped by 5 bases and J by 7 bases; unmatched bases: 6. The CDR3 bases are TGTGCCAGCAGCCAAGAAACAGGGGGTGGCTACACCTTC. Its translation is CASSQETGGGYTF.

The chain has TRBV2 and TRBJ1-1; tentatively, D is TRBD1 (6 bases). The germline V gene has CDR1 SNHLY and CDR2 FYNNEI. V shed 7 bases and J shed 5 bases, with 11 bases lying between them. This CDR3 contains 12 residues. As DNA, the CDR3 is TGTGCCAGCATCCCAGGGGTTACTGAAGCTTTCTTT. It yields the protein CASIPGVTEAFF.

As concerns this clonotype: At one end, the junction sequence differs from germline, possibly due to a read error. This chain connects TRBV12-3 or TRBV12-4 to TRBJ2-6, with a weak D call TRBD1 (5 bases). The CDR3 covers 16 residues. CDR3 amino acids: CASSYQDGSGANGLTF. The DNA of the CDR3 is TGTGCCAGCAGTTACCAGGACGGCTCTGGGGCCAACGGCCTGACTTTC.

The chain has TRBV2 and TRBJ1-5; D is undetermined. Trimming left V 7 bases short and J 2 bases short, with 18 bases between. The germline V gene encodes CDR1 SNHLY and CDR2 FYNNEI. This CDR3 is built from 16 residues. The CDR3 is CASKSGLIRGNQPQHF. In DNA, the CDR3 is TGTGCCAGCAAATCTGGGCTGATTCGAGGCAATCAGCCCCAGCATTTT.

A remark on this clonotype: The CDR3 does not end in the conserved phenylalanine or tryptophan, so this is likely a read error. The V call is TRBV24-1, the J call TRBJ2-5, with 9 bases identical to TRBD2. The CDR3 covers 16 residues. Germline-derived CDR1 and CDR2 are KGHDR and SFDVKD. With 5 bases clipped from V and 4 bases from J, the junction kept 10 bases outside the gene matches. CDR3 protein: CATSASGKSVGETQYL. The CDR3, as DNA: TGTGCCACCAGTGCTAGCGGGAAATCGGTAGGAGAGACCCAGTACCTC.

CDR3: CASSSGLAPRETQYF. As DNA, the CDR3 is TGTGCCAGCAGCTCCGGACTAGCCCCACGAGAGACCCAGTACTTC. The chain couples TRBV7-2 to TRBJ2-5, with 8 bases matching TRBD2. This CDR3 comprises 15 residues. Germline V gene data show CDR1 as SGHTA and CDR2 as FQGNSA. Germline trimming cut 4 bases from V and 4 bases from J; bases unmatched to any gene: 8.

The rearrangement uses TRBV10-3 and TRBJ2-5, with D possibly being TRBD1 (6 bases). V was clipped by 3 bases and J by 6 bases, with 17 bases between them. Germline V gene lookup returns CDR1 ENHRY and CDR2 SYGVKD. This CDR3 contains 15 residues. CDR3 in amino acids: CAISDSTGLVKTQYF. In DNA, the CDR3 is TGTGCCATCAGTGATTCGACAGGATTGGTGAAGACCCAGTACTTC.

Notes on this clonotype: A much bigger clone sits one base away, suggesting this may be a read error. A read error is likely, as this CDR3 ends without the conserved phenylalanine or tryptophan. This chain uses TRBV29-1 with TRBJ1-4; 7 bases are a match to TRBD1. CDR3 length: 13 amino acids. Germline assignment: CDR1 SQVTM and CDR2 ANQGSEA. The junction had 2 bases not matched to a gene; V was cut back by 0 bases and J by 7 bases. The CDR3 is CSVEDQGGEKLFS. The CDR3 nucleotides are TGCAGCGTTGAAGATCAGGGGGGTGAAAAACTGTTTTCT.

With respect to this clonotype: An end of the junction does not agree with germline; a read error may underlie this. The genes are TRBV7-2 and TRBJ2-6; a possible D gene is TRBD1 (5 bases). CDR1 and CDR2 (germline): SGHTA, FQGNSA. This CDR3 is 17 amino acids long. The CDR3 sequence is CASSQDQRSSGANGLTF. The CDR3 nucleotides read TGCGCCAGCAGCCAAGACCAGAGATCCTCTGGGGCCAACGGCCTGACTTTC. Using reference TRBV7-2 and TRBJ2-6 for the parts outside the CDR3, the full variable domain is GAGVSQSPSNKVTEKGKDVELRCDPISGHTALYWYRQSLGQGLEFLIYFQGNSAPDKSGLPSDRFSAERTGGSVSTLTIQRTQQEDSAVYLCASSQDQRSSGANGLTFGAGSRLTVL.

V and J are TRBV7-9 and TRBJ1-6; 9 nucleotides align to TRBD1. Per germline, CDR1 SEHNR and CDR2 FQNEAQ (reference sequence). V lost 5 bases to trimming and J lost 8 bases; unmatched junction nucleotides: 10. CDR3 length equals 16 residues. The CDR3 protein is CASSLGHRGLDSPLHF. The CDR3 DNA reads TGTGCCAGCAGCCTCGGACACAGGGGGCTAGATTCACCCCTCCACTTT.

This chain connects TRBV20-1 to TRBJ2-5; TRBD2 matches 10 bases. This CDR3 region has 13 residues. Unmatched junction bases numbered 2, after V lost 3 bases and J lost 4 bases. CDR1 is DFQATT and CDR2 is SNEGSKA in the germline V gene (reference sequence). CDR3 sequence (DNA): TGCAGTGCTAGTCGGACTAGCGGAGAGACCCAGTACTTC. Its protein is CSASRTSGETQYF.

This chain connects TRBV25-1 to TRBJ1-6; D possibly corresponds to TRBD1 (5 bases). Trimming stripped 5 bases from V and 4 bases from J, with 21 bases between. CDR3 length: 18 residues. From germline, CDR1 is MGHDK and CDR2 SYGVNS. The CDR3 DNA sequence: TGTGCCAGCAGTTACCTCGGGGCAGGGAAGGCTTATAATTCACCCCTCCACTTT. Encoded protein: CASSYLGAGKAYNSPLHF.

CDR3 region: CASSIVATPNTEAFF. The CDR3 nucleotides are TGTGCCAGTAGTATAGTAGCCACGCCGAACACTGAAGCTTTCTTT. The rearrangement uses TRBV19 and TRBJ1-1; D remains unclear. Germline values: CDR1 LNHDA, CDR2 SQIVND (reference sequence). Trimming cost V 1 base and J 1 base, with 10 bases left between them. The CDR3 is 15 amino acids.

The chain joins TRBV10-3 to TRBJ2-5, with unresolved D. Germline V CDR1 and CDR2: ENHRY, SYGVKD. The CDR3 consists of 12 residues. V was pared by 7 bases and J by 5 bases, with 11 bases between. The CDR3 nucleotides read TGTGCCATCAAGGATCCCCTGGAGACCCAGTACTTC. Translating it yields CAIKDPLETQYF.

A few counts support this clonotype. The V gene is TRBV7-9, the J gene TRBJ1-1, with D possibly TRBD1 on 6 matching bases. Germline V gene sequence: CDR1 SEHNR, CDR2 FQNEAQ (reference sequence). With 6 bases removed from V and 6 bases from J, the gap between germline ends came to 20 bases. The CDR3 sequence is 15 residues long. The CDR3 coding sequence is TGTGCCAGCAGTCCCAGGTGGGGGGCCGGGGCTGAAGCTTTCTTT. Its protein product is CASSPRWGAGAEAFF.

The J gene is TRBJ1-1, the V gene TRBV4-1; unclear D gene. This CDR3 has 13 amino acids. Germline V CDR1 and CDR2: MGHRA, YSYEKL. Trimming pared 0 bases from V and 3 bases from J, leaving 5 bases between. CDR3 nucleotides: TGCGCCAGCAGCCAAGATGGGTACACTGAAGCTTTCTTT. As protein: CASSQDGYTEAFF.

Turning to this clonotype: A much larger clone is a single base away; this may be a read error. This chain links TRBV19 with TRBJ1-5; no reliable D call. The CDR3 runs 11 residues. From germline, CDR1 is LNHDA and CDR2 SQIVND (reference sequence). V lost 6 bases to trimming and J lost 6 bases, with 6 bases between them. CDR3 protein: CASSYVQPQHF. CDR3 nucleotide sequence: TGTGCCAGTAGCTACGTTCAGCCCCAGCATTTT.

The chain employs TRBV5-6 and TRBJ1-1; D unclear. Trimming removed 4 bases from V and 8 bases from J, with 15 bases in between. Germline V gene sequence: CDR1 SGHDT, CDR2 YYEEEE. This CDR3 is built from 13 residues. The CDR3 nucleotides are TGTGCCAGCAGCCACGGACTAGGGCGCGAAGCTTTCTTT. Translating it yields CASSHGLGREAFF.

This clonotype was detected many times. The J gene is TRBJ1-5, the V gene TRBV25-1; a weak D match, TRBD1 (5 bases). CDR1 and CDR2 from the germline V gene are MGHDK and SYGVNS. Trimming stripped 1 base from V and 1 base from J, with 5 bases between. The CDR3 runs 14 residues. In DNA, the CDR3 is TGTGCCAGCAGTGAATGGGGCAGCAATCAGCCCCAGCATTTT. Translation: CASSEWGSNQPQHF.

The rearrangement joins TRBV9 to TRBJ1-1; TRBD1 is a possible D gene (5 bases). Germline values: CDR1 SGDLS, CDR2 YYNGEE. V was shortened by 3 bases and J by 0 bases, with 15 bases between the two germline ends. The CDR3 has 16 amino acids. The CDR3 protein is CASSAPPGGVNTEAFF. CDR3 bases: TGTGCCAGCAGCGCACCCCCCGGAGGGGTGAACACTGAAGCTTTCTTT.

This chain links TRBV2 with TRBJ2-5; D perhaps matches TRBD2 (7 bases). Germline V CDR1 and CDR2: SNHLY, FYNNEI. V lost 7 bases, J lost 5 bases, and 14 bases lay in between. The CDR3 covers 13 residues. CDR3 protein: CASIKGEGETQYF. The CDR3 coding sequence is TGTGCCAGCATCAAGGGGGAGGGGGAGACCCAGTACTTC.

About this clonotype itself: This may be a read error, as it is one base from a much larger clone. The missing conserved phenylalanine or tryptophan at the end of this CDR3 makes a read error likely. The rearrangement links TRBV24-1 to TRBJ2-2; 11 bases line up with TRBD2. Germline CDR1 and CDR2: KGHDR and SFDVKD. The junction had 4 bases not matched to a gene; V was cut back by 4 bases and J by 4 bases. This CDR3 region has 16 residues. In nucleotides, the CDR3 is TGTGCCACCAGTGACCTAGCGGGAGGTGGCACCGGGGAGCTGTTTCTT. Protein: CATSDLAGGGTGELFL.

In its sample, this clonotype was seen once. The chain has TRBV29-1 and TRBJ2-5; a possible D gene is TRBD2 (5 bases). Gene TRBJ2-7 matches the end of the DNA better, so the J call may be wrong. CDR1 SQVTM and CDR2 ANQGSEA come from the germline V gene. The CDR3 extends over 13 amino acids. The CDR3 bases are TGCAGCGTTGAACCGGGATCTGGCTACGAGCAGTACTTC. It codes for CSVEPGSGYEQYF.